This T cell receptor (beta chain) was sequenced for a study of fetal regulatory T cell absence and autoimmunity. Study at large: IPEX patients had exocrine pancreas autoimmunity without clinical diabetes.

The CDR3 is made up of 13 amino acids. V lost 1 base, J lost 2 bases, and 4 bases lay in between. Germline assignment: CDR1 LGHNA and CDR2 YNFKEQ. With regard to this clone: The antigen remains unidentified.

The assay was immunoSEQ multiplex PCR, and TCRdb's table has in-frame clones only and misses some. The repertoire has more than 90,000 clones, about three quarters of them found once; the top ten carry about 2.1%. Whole-study findings and limits: In IPEX syndrome, oligoclonal enrichment was read as supporting prenatal antigen-driven autoimmunity in the pancreas. Oligoclonal TCR enrichment in pancreas over cord blood reached over 90-fold for some clones.

V usage is TRBV4-2 and J usage is TRBJ2-3; D is uncertain. Material for sequencing was pancreas tissue. The origin of this receptor is a male donor with IPEX syndrome. This CDR3 is CASSQGHTDTQYF. CDR3 bases: TGTGCCAGCAGCCAAGGACACACAGATACGCAGTATTTT.